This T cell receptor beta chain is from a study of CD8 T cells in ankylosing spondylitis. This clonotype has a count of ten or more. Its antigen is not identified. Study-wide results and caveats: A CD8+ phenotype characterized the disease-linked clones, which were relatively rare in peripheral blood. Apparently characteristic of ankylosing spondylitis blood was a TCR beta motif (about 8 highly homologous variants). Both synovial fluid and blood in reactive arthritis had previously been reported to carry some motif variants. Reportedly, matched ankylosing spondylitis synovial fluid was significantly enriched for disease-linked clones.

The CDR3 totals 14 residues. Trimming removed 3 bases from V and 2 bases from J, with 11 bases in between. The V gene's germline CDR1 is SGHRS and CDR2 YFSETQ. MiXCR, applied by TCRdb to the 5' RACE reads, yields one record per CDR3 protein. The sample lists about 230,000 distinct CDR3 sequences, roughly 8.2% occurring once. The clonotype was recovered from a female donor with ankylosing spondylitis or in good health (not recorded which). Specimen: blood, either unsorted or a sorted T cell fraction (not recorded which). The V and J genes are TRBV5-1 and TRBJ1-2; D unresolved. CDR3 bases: TGCGCCAGCAGCTCGGCGGCAGGAAACTATGGCTACACCTTC. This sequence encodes CASSSAAGNYGYTF.